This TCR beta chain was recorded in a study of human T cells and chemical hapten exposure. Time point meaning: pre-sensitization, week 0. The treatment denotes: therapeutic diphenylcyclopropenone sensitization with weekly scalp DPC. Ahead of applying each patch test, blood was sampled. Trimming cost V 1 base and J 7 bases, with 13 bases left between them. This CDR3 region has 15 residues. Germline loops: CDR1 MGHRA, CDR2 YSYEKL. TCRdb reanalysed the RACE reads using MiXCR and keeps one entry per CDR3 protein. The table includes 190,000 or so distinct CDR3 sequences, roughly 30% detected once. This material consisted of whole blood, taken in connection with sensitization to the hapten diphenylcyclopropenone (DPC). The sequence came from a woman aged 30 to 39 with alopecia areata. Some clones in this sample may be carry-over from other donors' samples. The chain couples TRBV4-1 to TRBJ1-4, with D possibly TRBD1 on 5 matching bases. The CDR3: CASSQVPGDREKLFF. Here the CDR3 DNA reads TGCGCCAGCAGCCAAGTCCCGGGGGATCGTGAAAAACTGTTTTTT.